This T cell receptor (beta chain) stems from a study of blood T cell repertoires in COVID-19. Overall study: Researchers got acute and convalescent COVID-19 samples from the United States, Italy and Spain. From T cells, B-cell-depleted T cells, or PBMCs came the material, which was cDNA or gDNA.

Original data processing: Amplified reference gene primers provided the basis for estimating nucleated cell counts. Clones were sequenced by immunoSEQ multiplex PCR, and TCRdb holds only the in-frame ones, with some missing. From that table come the V and J calls and clone size; the DNA was used to work out D and trimming. The sample includes roughly 30,000 clones, roughly 70% of them seen just once. The CDR3 consists of 14 residues. From germline, CDR1 is SGDLS and CDR2 YYNGEE. V was shortened by 2 bases and J by 4 bases, with 12 bases between the two germline ends. The sequenced sample was peripheral blood. The chain links TRBV9 to TRBJ1-2; no reliable D call. The source of this sequence is a boy aged 2 to 10 with active or convalescent COVID-19. Here the CDR3 reads CASSVEPTSYGYTF. In nucleotides, the CDR3 is TGTGCCAGCAGCGTGGAGCCTACCTCCTATGGCTACACCTTC.